A selection of T cell receptor beta chains follows, all from one sample in a study of glioma-infiltrating T cells. TCRdb redid the calling of the multiplex PCR reads with MiXCR, one entry per CDR3 protein. The table lists 170,000 or so distinct CDR3 sequences, around 40% of them singletons. Sequences were obtained from glioma tissue, nonneoplastic brain tissue, or PBMCs (not recorded which). Receptors were obtained from a human donor with low-grade glioma or glioblastoma, undergoing nonglioma brain surgery, or in good health (not recorded which). The CDR3 runs from the conserved cysteine through the conserved F or W. The D gene is left open where the match is weak. Some rows mark clone size as missing; the rest say once, few, many or name a class of expanded clone.

many	TRBV7-2	TRBJ2-3	-	CASSPYSGPSTQYF	TGTGCCAGCAGCCCATACTCGGGACCGTCTACGCAGTATTTT
-	TRBV2	TRBJ2-1	TRBD1	CASINNRGEKEQFF	TGTGCCAGCATTAACAACAGGGGAGAAAAGGAGCAGTTCTTC
many	TRBV6-1	TRBJ2-1	-	CASIPGTAPSEQFF	TGTGCCAGCATCCCGGGGACCGCGCCCAGCGAGCAGTTCTTC
many	TRBV18	TRBJ2-3	TRBD1	CASSPDRWADTQYF	TGTGCCAGCTCACCGGACAGGTGGGCAGATACGCAGTATTTT
-	TRBV10-3	TRBJ2-1	TRBD2	CAISVVAGEAKEQFF	TGTGCCATCAGTGTGGTAGCGGGAGAGGCTAAGGAGCAGTTCTTC
many	TRBV7-2	TRBJ2-5	TRBD1	CASSLAARGSPKYF	TGTGCCAGCAGCTTAGCCGCCAGGGGGTCCCCAAAGTACTTC
once	TRBV5-6	TRBJ2-3	TRBD2	CASMTSDTDTQYF	TGTGCCAGCATGACTAGCGATACGGATACGCAGTATTTT
-	TRBV24-1	TRBJ2-1	TRBD1	CATSSPRPGQGANEQLF	TGTGCCACCAGTTCTCCCAGGCCGGGACAGGGGGCTAATGAGCAGTTATTC
once	TRBV28	TRBJ2-5	TRBD2	CASSFPRPLAGDWETQNF	TGTGCCAGCAGTTTCCCAAGACCCCTAGCGGGAGATTGGGAGACCCAGAACTTC
many	TRBV2	TRBJ1-2	-	CASSEMLLYGYTF	TGTGCCAGCAGTGAAATGTTACTTTATGGCTACACCTTC
-	TRBV3-1	TRBJ2-3	TRBD2	CASSQTGPTGGTQYF	TGTGCCAGCAGCCAAACAGGACCCACGGGAGGTACGCAGTATTTT
many	TRBV20-1	TRBJ1-2	TRBD1	CSAKQGLYGYTF	TGCAGTGCTAAACAGGGGCTCTATGGCTACACCTTC
-	TRBV28	TRBJ2-2	TRBD2	CASSSTSGFTGELFF	TGTGCCAGCAGTTCAACTAGCGGGTTCACCGGGGAGCTGTTTTTT
many	TRBV19	TRBJ1-1	-	CASSIRREAFF	TGTGCCAGTAGTATCAGGAGAGAAGCTTTCTTT
-	TRBV6-1	TRBJ2-7	TRBD1	CASSEGQSSYEQYF	TGTGCCAGCAGTGAGGGACAGAGCTCCTACGAGCAGTACTTC
many	TRBV20-1	TRBJ2-7	-	CSAGQSSYEQYF	TGCAGTGCTGGACAGAGCTCCTACGAGCAGTACTTC
many	TRBV20-1	TRBJ2-5	-	CSARTPETQYF	TGCAGTGCTAGAACCCCAGAGACCCAGTACTTC
-	TRBV18	TRBJ2-4	-	CASSDRPKNIQYF	TGTGCCAGCTCCGACAGGCCGAAAAACATTCAGTACTTC
-	TRBV10-2	TRBJ2-3	-	CASREPGPPDTQYF	TGCGCCAGCAGAGAACCGGGGCCCCCAGATACGCAGTATTTT
many	TRBV2	TRBJ1-2	-	CASKGTYGYTF	TGTGCCAGCAAGGGTACCTATGGCTACACCTTC
-	TRBV5-4	TRBJ2-5	-	CASSLGQRQAQETQYF	TGTGCCAGCAGCTTGGGGCAACGACAGGCACAAGAGACCCAGTACTTC
few	TRBV7-9	TRBJ2-3	-	CASSLIGADSTDTQYF	TGTGCCAGCAGCTTGATAGGAGCGGATTCCACAGATACGCAGTATTTT
many	TRBV20-1	TRBJ1-1	-	CSAQRAGHNTEAFF	TGCAGTGCCCAAAGGGCAGGGCACAACACTGAAGCTTTCTTT
few	TRBV20-1	TRBJ2-7	-	CSARDPGGGMVEQYF	TGCAGTGCTAGAGATCCGGGGGGCGGGATGGTCGAGCAGTACTTC
few	TRBV29-1	TRBJ2-3	-	CSVQLGTDTQYF	TGCAGCGTGCAGTTAGGCACAGATACGCAGTATTTT
-	TRBV6-6	TRBJ1-2	-	CDSIDSTNYGHTF	TGTGACAGCATCGACAGCACTAACTATGGCCACACCTTC
many	TRBV20-1	TRBJ2-2	-	CSAQGGRGNTGELFF	TGCAGTGCTCAGGGAGGCAGAGGGAACACCGGGGAGCTGTTTTTT
-	TRBV27	TRBJ2-1	-	CASSLNTLDEQFF	TGTGCAAGCAGTTTAAATACGTTAGATGAGCAGTTCTTC
-	TRBV29-1	TRBJ2-1	TRBD2	CSVWTSGRVEQFF	TGCAGCGTGTGGACTAGCGGGAGGGTAGAGCAGTTCTTC
many	TRBV6-6	TRBJ2-3	-	CASSYSGAADTQYF	TGTGCCAGCAGTTACTCAGGGGCGGCAGATACGCAGTATTTT
-	TRBV7-9	TRBJ1-2	-	CASSPGLSYGYTF	TGTGCCAGCAGCCCGGGACTGAGCTATGGCTACACCTTC